Here is one T cell receptor beta chain with its context. Antigen specificity is unknown. The sample originates from a study of vaccination effects on CD4 cells after COVID-19. The overall study: Three patients who were convalescent were sampled early, at day +14, and again late after vaccination.

General study results and limits: No early post-infection timepoints were available in the study, which also included few convalescent patients.

With nine to eleven days of culture completed, CD4+ T cells were isolated. PCR-confirmed SARS-CoV-2 infection occurred in the person between March and December 2020. Either the mRNA-1273 or the BNT162b2 vaccine was given to participants as two doses. The CDR3 covers 15 residues. Trimming took off 0 bases at V and 8 bases at J, with 16 bases between the two ends. The V gene's germline CDR1 is MGHRA and CDR2 YSYEKL. Method: immunoSEQ multiplex PCR; TCRdb's copy keeps in-frame clones and lacks some. Of tens of thousands of clones listed, about 74% are singletons. The sample was CD4+ T cells from PBMCs cultured without peptide, taken after COVID-19 vaccination. The receptor was derived from a human donor who had a prior SARS-CoV-2 infection. This chain uses TRBV4-1 with TRBJ1-2; possibly TRBD1 for D (6 bases). In DNA, the CDR3 is TGCGCCAGCAGCCAAGAATTCTCACAGGGACGAGGCTACACCTTC. Translated: CASSQEFSQGRGYTF.